The next 18 T cell receptor beta chains were all read from a single sample in a study of control samples from healthy donors and cancer patients. TCRdb's copy holds only in-frame clones and misses some; the assay was immunoSEQ multiplex PCR. This table has around 100,000 clones, approximately 90% appearing once. The material sequenced was blood. The receptor source for this set is a woman aged 70 to 79 in good health.

This clone has more than one count but fewer than ten. This chain joins TRBV19 and TRBJ1-3; the D is unclear. Deletions cut 4 bases from V and 2 bases from J, with 12 bases between. This CDR3 has 15 residues. Germline V gives CDR1 LNHDA, CDR2 SQIVND (reference sequence). The DNA for the CDR3 is TGTGCCAGTAGTACGACCCTTATACCTGGAAACACCATATATTTT. As protein: CASSTTLIPGNTIYF.

This sequence joins TRBV13 and TRBJ2-1, with D hard to call. CDR3 length: 11 amino acids. Germline V gene data show CDR1 as PRHDT and CDR2 as FYEKMQ (reference sequence). The V end lost 5 bases, the J end lost 10 bases, and 9 bases lay between the germline ends. DNA of the CDR3: TGTGCCAGCAGCGCGAACCGAGAGCAGTTCTTC. The encoded protein is CASSANREQFF.

The J gene is TRBJ1-2, the V gene TRBV19; no firm D call. The CDR3 is made up of 13 amino acids. Looked up from germline, CDR1 is LNHDA and CDR2 is SQIVND (reference sequence). V lost 6 bases to trimming and J lost 2 bases, with 10 bases between them. The DNA of the CDR3 is TGTGCCAGTAGGGCAGGAGGAAACTATGGCTACACCTTC. It translates to CASRAGGNYGYTF.

V usage is TRBV6-6 and J usage is TRBJ1-6, with 8 bases that match TRBD1. V dropped 5 bases and J dropped 7; count of bases not matched to a gene: 10. This CDR3 is 16 amino acids long. Looked up from germline, CDR1 is MNHNY and CDR2 is SVGAGI (reference sequence). The CDR3 here is CASSQNWTGRNSPLHF. CDR3 nucleotide sequence: TGTGCCAGCAGTCAAAACTGGACAGGGAGGAATTCACCCCTCCACTTT.

The J gene is TRBJ2-1, the V gene TRBV5-1; D remains unclear. The V and J ends lost 1 base and 5 bases respectively, with 7 bases between them. CDR3 length equals 13 residues. Germline V gene sequence: CDR1 SGHRS, CDR2 YFSETQ. The DNA for the CDR3 is TGCGCCAGCAGCTTGACACCTAACAATGAGCAGTTCTTC. Translating it yields CASSLTPNNEQFF.

This clone appeared a single time. This sequence joins TRBV10-2 and TRBJ2-3; a possible D gene is TRBD2 (7 bases). V shed 4 bases and J shed 1 base, with 12 bases lying between them. The CDR3 runs to 15 residues. Germline V gene data show CDR1 as WSHSY and CDR2 as SAAADI. CDR3: CASSVRGGGTDTQYF. For the CDR3, the DNA is TGCGCCAGCAGTGTGAGGGGGGGCGGCACAGATACGCAGTATTTT.

This chain connects TRBV9 to TRBJ2-3, with a tentative D call TRBD2 (7 bases). The CDR3 covers 14 residues. Germline CDR1 SGDLS, CDR2 YYNGEE. V lost 5 bases and J 2 bases, leaving 12 bases between the germline ends. CDR3 sequence (DNA): TGTGCCAGCAGGAGAGGGGGGGCCACAGATACGCAGTATTTT. It yields the protein CASRRGGATDTQYF.

DNA for the CDR3: TGTGCCAGCAGCCAAGAAGCGCGGGGAACTGAAGCTTTCTTT. It encodes CASSQEARGTEAFF. The chain combines TRBV4-2 with TRBJ1-1; D unclear. Germline CDR1 is LGHNA and CDR2 is YNFKEQ. V lost 0 bases and J lost 5, with 10 bases in between. This CDR3 is 14 amino acids long.

The rearrangement uses TRBV2 and TRBJ2-4; 7 nucleotides line up with TRBD2. The CDR3 extends over 15 amino acids. Germline V gene lookup returns CDR1 SNHLY and CDR2 FYNNEI. V shed 6 bases and J 0 bases; nucleotides not matched to a gene: 5. The CDR3 sequence is CASSAGRLAKNIQYF. The CDR3 DNA follows: TGTGCCAGCAGCGCCGGGAGGCTAGCCAAAAACATTCAGTACTTC.

In this sample, this clone turned up once. The rearrangement joins TRBV29-1 to TRBJ2-7; D is unresolved. V was clipped by 4 bases and J by 5 bases, with 15 bases between them. Germline V gives CDR1 SQVTM, CDR2 ANQGSEA. The length of the CDR3 is 13 residues. The CDR3: CSVGRSGSNEQYF. CDR3 DNA sequence: TGCAGCGTTGGGAGATCAGGATCGAACGAGCAGTACTTC.

The chain recombines TRBV11-2 with TRBJ2-7; 10 bases align to TRBD2. V gave up 5 bases and J gave up 6 bases; unmatched junction bases: 13. This CDR3 has 16 residues. Germline CDR1 reads SGHAT; CDR2 reads FQNNGV. CDR3 sequence (DNA): TGTGCCAGCAGCGGGACTAGCGTCAAGGTTGGGGGCGAGCAGTACTTC. The encoded protein is CASSGTSVKVGGEQYF.

The CDR3 here is CSASQGAASGAGTGELFF. CDR3 DNA: TGCAGCGCCTCACAGGGGGCGGCTAGCGGAGCGGGCACCGGGGAGCTGTTTTTT. This chain connects TRBV29-1 to TRBJ2-2, with 9 bases aligning to TRBD1. The V gene's germline CDR1 is SQVTM and CDR2 ANQGSEA. The V segment lost 7 bases and the J segment 4 bases; nucleotides outside the gene matches: 19. This CDR3 has 18 residues.

Only a few counts were recorded for this clone. This sequence joins TRBV5-5 and TRBJ2-7, with a weak D call TRBD1 (5 bases). The germline V gene has CDR1 SGHKS and CDR2 YYEKEE (reference sequence). This CDR3 has 14 residues. V lost 2 bases, J lost 4 bases, and 13 bases lay in between. CDR3 bases: TGTGCCAGCAGCTTAAGACAGACCCAATACGAGCAGTACTTC. It is translated as CASSLRQTQYEQYF. The full variable domain, its missing parts supplied by reference TRBV5-5 and TRBJ2-7, is DAGVTQSPTHLIKTRGQQVTLRCSPISGHKSVSWYQQVLGQGPQFIFQYYEKEERGRGNFPDRFSARQFPNYSSELNVNALLLGDSALYLCASSLRQTQYEQYFGPGTRLTVT.

V is TRBV7-2 and J is TRBJ1-6, with unresolved D. V shed 5 bases and J shed 8 bases, with 7 bases lying between them. Looked up from germline, CDR1 is SGHTA and CDR2 is FQGNSA. The CDR3 length is 12 residues. CDR3 in amino acids: CASSHPDSPLHF. The CDR3 DNA is TGTGCCAGCAGCCACCCGGATTCACCCCTCCACTTT.

Remarks on this clone: The junction departs from germline at one end; a sequencing error may be responsible. The genes are TRBV7-9 and TRBJ2-3; D is undetermined. The CDR3 loop spans 13 amino acids. Per germline, CDR1 SEHNR and CDR2 FQNEAQ (reference sequence). The CDR3 loop is CASTLTSTDTQYF. CDR3 bases: TGTGCCAGCACCTTAACTAGCACAGATACGCAGTATTTT.

The chain combines TRBV11-2 with TRBJ1-2; a possible D gene is TRBD1 (6 bases). Trimming left V 5 bases short and J 4 bases short, with 11 bases between. The CDR3 length is 13 residues. CDR1 is SGHAT and CDR2 is FQNNGV in the germline V gene. CDR3 sequence (DNA): TGTGCCAGCAGCCCGGACAGCGGCTATGGCTACACCTTC. Residues: CASSPDSGYGYTF.

This chain joins TRBV18 and TRBJ1-1, with 7 bases fitting TRBD1. V shed 0 bases, J shed 2 bases, and the junction held 6 bases outside the gene matches. CDR3 length equals 16 residues. Germline V gene sequence: CDR1 KGHSH, CDR2 LQKENI. In DNA form, the CDR3 reads TGTGCCAGCTCACCACCGTGGCGACAGGGAAACACTGAAGCTTTCTTT. It translates to CASSPPWRQGNTEAFF.

This clone was counted a few times. The CDR3 sequence is CASSTDSWGGNEQFF. CDR3 coding DNA: TGTGCCAGTAGTACAGACTCGTGGGGCGGCAATGAGCAGTTCTTC. The rearrangement uses TRBV19 and TRBJ2-1; D is perhaps TRBD1 (5 bases). CDR1 and CDR2 (germline): LNHDA, SQIVND (reference sequence). The CDR3 is 15 amino acids. The V gene lost 4 bases and the J gene lost 6 bases, with 16 bases spanning the gap.